These 21 T cell receptor beta chains were all obtained from the same sample, sequenced in a study of T cell clonality in common variable immunodeficiency. This table comes from immunoSEQ multiplex PCR, and its TCRdb copy is limited to in-frame clones, with some not included. This repertoire lists around 45,000 clones without singletons; around 2.8% sits in the top ten. What was sequenced was peripheral blood mononuclear cells. These receptors were collected from a person aged 18 to 70 in good health.

There are many counts of this clone. The DNA ends 3 residues before the CDR3 does, and the rest of the CDR3 is filled in from the germline J gene. The V call is TRBV2, the J call TRBJ2-3; 11 bases are shared with TRBD2. CDR3 length: 15 residues. Germline CDR1 and CDR2: SNHLY and FYNNEI. Losses at the gene ends were 4 bases for V and 5 bases for J; bases not matched to a gene: 5. The part of the CDR3 DNA that was read is TGTGCCAGCAGTGGGGTTAGCGGGAGGGTAGATACG. This gives the protein CASSGVSGRVDT. The complete CDR3 reads CASSGVSGRVDTQYF. Together with reference TRBV2 and TRBJ2-3, the CDR3 gives the full variable domain: EPEVTQTPSHQVTQMGQEVILRCVPISNHLYFYWYRQILGQKVEFLVSFYNNEISEKSEIFDDQFSVERPDGSNFTLKIRSTKLEDSAMYFCASSGVSGRVDTQYFGPGTRLTVL.

Ten or more counts support this clone. The sequenced fragment ends 3 residues before the CDR3 boundary, so the rest is inferred from the germline J gene. The rearrangement joins TRBV20-1 to TRBJ2-7, with a tentative D call TRBD1 (6 bases). This CDR3 is 16 amino acids long. Germline values: CDR1 DFQATT, CDR2 SNEGSKA (reference sequence). Trimming took 0 bases from V and 0 from J, leaving 15 bases between them. The part of the CDR3 DNA that was read is TGCAGTGCTAGAGATCCCAGGGGTGCTAGCTCCTACGAG. Translated: CSARDPRGASSYE. The full-length CDR3 reads as CSARDPRGASSYEQYF.

This clone occurred many times. The read ends 3 residues early relative to the CDR3; the germline J gene fills the gap. The chain links TRBV14 to TRBJ2-1, with TRBD1 identical over 9 bases. This CDR3 comprises 13 residues. Germline V gene sequence: CDR1 SGHDN, CDR2 FVKESK. Trimming cost V 5 bases and J 8 bases; bases outside gene matches: 4. The CDR3 bases that were read are TGTGCCAGCAGCGGACAGGGGTCCCATGAG. It codes for CASSGQGSHE. The whole CDR3 sequence is CASSGQGSHEQFF.

Notes on this clone: The CDR3 end lies 3 residues beyond the end of the read and is filled in from the germline J gene. V usage is TRBV7-6 and J usage is TRBJ1-2; no definite D call. This CDR3 is 16 amino acids long. The germline V gene has CDR1 SGHVS and CDR2 FNYEAQ. The CDR3 region is CASSLSLTSSTDTYTF. Incomplete CDR3 DNA: TGTGCCAGCAGCTTGTCGCTCACCTCTTCCACAGATACC. The variable domain in full, with the rest retrieved from reference TRBV7-6 and TRBJ1-2, is GAGVSQSPRYKVTKRGQDVALRCDPISGHVSLYWYRQALGQGPEFLTYFNYEAQQDKSGLPNDRFSAERPEGSISTLTIQRTEQRDSAMYRCASSLSLTSSTDTYTFGSGTRLTVV.

This clone came up many times. The read terminates 3 residues before the CDR3 end, so the remaining end is supplied by the germline J gene. The chain joins TRBV5-6 to TRBJ2-7; 9 nucleotides match TRBD1. CDR1 SGHDT and CDR2 YYEEEE come from the germline V gene. With 4 bases clipped from V and 0 bases from J, the junction kept 2 bases outside the gene matches. CDR3 length equals 14 residues. The sequenced part of the CDR3 DNA is TGTGCCAGCAGCCAGGGACAGGGCTCCTACGAG. It is translated as CASSQGQGSYE. The complete CDR3 reads CASSQGQGSYEQYF.

The sample holds many counts of this clone. With the read ending 3 residues before the CDR3 end, the germline J gene is used to fill in that end. J is TRBJ2-3 and V is TRBV29-1; TRBD1 agrees at 7 bases. The CDR3 contains 13 residues. Germline V gene lookup returns CDR1 SQVTM and CDR2 ANQGSEA. CDR3 protein: CSVVQGETQPQYF. CDR3 DNA, as far as it was read: TGCAGCGTTGTTCAGGGGGAGACTCAGCCG.

This clone was counted many times. The sequenced part of the CDR3 DNA is TGCAGTGCTGAAGCGGGGGCCCAATACAATGAG. It translates to CSAEAGAQYNE. In full, the CDR3 reads CSAEAGAQYNEQFF. The rearrangement links TRBV20-1 to TRBJ2-1; 8 bases match TRBD2. The CDR3 is cut off 3 residues early in the read; its end comes from the germline J gene. Germline V gene lookup returns CDR1 DFQATT and CDR2 SNEGSKA (reference sequence). This CDR3 comprises 14 residues. Trimming cost V 5 bases and J 4 bases; bases outside gene matches: 7.

This clone appeared many times. Read sequence stops 3 residues before the CDR3 end, and the germline J gene provides the missing end. The chain is built from TRBV5-1 and TRBJ1-2; 7 bases line up with TRBD1. The CDR3 runs to 15 residues. CDR1 is SGHRS and CDR2 is YFSETQ in the germline V gene. CDR3 DNA (partial): TGCGCCAGCAGCTTGGAGGGTAGGGGGCGAGGGGGC. It codes for CASSLEGRGRGG. The full-length CDR3 reads as CASSLEGRGRGGYTF.

This clone was detected ten times or more. The DNA ends 3 residues before the CDR3 does, and the rest of the CDR3 is filled in from the germline J gene. The chain couples TRBV5-1 to TRBJ2-3; D is undetermined. This CDR3 is 12 amino acids long. Germline V lookup: CDR1 SGHRS, CDR2 YFSETQ. The V gene lost 4 bases and the J gene lost 4 bases, with 7 bases spanning the gap. The DNA read from the CDR3 is TGCGCCAGCAGCAGTGAGGCAGATACG. It specifies CASSSEADT. The entire CDR3 protein reads CASSSEADTQYF.

This clone was counted ten times or more. The read gets to within 3 residues of the CDR3 end, and the germline J gene fills in the rest. The rearrangement uses TRBV20-1 and TRBJ2-3, with 9 bases aligning to TRBD1. Unmatched junction bases numbered 3, after V lost 4 bases and J lost 1 base. This CDR3 spans 14 amino acids. Germline CDR1 DFQATT, CDR2 SNEGSKA (reference sequence). The CDR3 region is CSAKQGAGTDTQYF. The CDR3 bases that were read are TGCAGTGCTAAACAGGGGGCCGGCACAGATACG.

Ten or more counts support this clone. The read is 3 residues too short to cover the CDR3 end, so that end is filled in from the germline J gene. J is TRBJ2-2 and V is TRBV20-1, with D uncertain. The ends were cut back, 6 bases at V and 6 bases at J, with 8 bases in the middle. Germline V CDR1 and CDR2: DFQATT, SNEGSKA (reference sequence). CDR3 length: 11 amino acids. CDR3 DNA (partial): TGCAGTGCCTTCTATGCCGGGGAG. This translates into CSAFYAGE. The CDR3 in full is CSAFYAGELFF.

At least ten counts were recorded for this clone. The CDR3 end lies 3 residues beyond the end of the read and is filled in from the germline J gene. The chain recombines TRBV2 with TRBJ2-1; no reliable D call. The V end was cut by 10 bases, the J end by 6 bases, with 10 bases between. This CDR3 contains 11 residues. Germline V CDR1 and CDR2: SNHLY, FYNNEI. CDR3 region: CANERGNEQFF. Partial CDR3 DNA: TGTGCCAATGAGCGCGGCAATGAG.

The table lists this clone with many counts. The read ends 3 residues before the CDR3 terminus; that terminus is restored from the germline J gene. This chain joins TRBV12-3 or TRBV12-4 and TRBJ2-2, with TRBD2 matching 7 bases. The CDR3 loop spans 13 amino acids. The ends lost 8 bases at V and 4 bases at J; junction bases unmatched: 4. CDR3 amino acids: CASHGEGTGELFF. The part of the CDR3 DNA that was read is TGTGCCAGCCACGGGGAGGGCACCGGGGAG.

This clone has ten or more counts. The CDR3 end is not reached by the read, which stops 3 residues before it; the germline J gene fills it in. The chain couples TRBV5-1 to TRBJ1-4; D is possibly TRBD1 (6 bases). The V gene's germline CDR1 is SGHRS and CDR2 YFSETQ. V gave up 0 bases and J gave up 4 bases, with 13 bases separating them. The CDR3 has 16 amino acids. CDR3 bases read: TGCGCCAGCAGCTTGGAGCCGGGGGGGCTTAATGAAAAA. Its protein product is CASSLEPGGLNEK. The complete CDR3 reads CASSLEPGGLNEKLFF.

This clone was counted ten times or more. The CDR3 end falls 3 residues outside the read, so it is completed with the germline J gene. The chain joins TRBV23-1 to TRBJ2-2, with 10 bases lining up with TRBD1. TRBV23-1 belongs to the ORF category, with a function that is uncertain. With V trimmed by 4 bases and J by 6 bases, 14 bases remained unmatched. The CDR3 is made up of 18 amino acids. Incomplete CDR3 DNA: TGCGCCAGCAGTCCGCCCCGCACGGACAGGGGGTATTCCGGGGAG. This sequence encodes CASSPPRTDRGYSGE. The complete CDR3 reads CASSPPRTDRGYSGELFF.

Remarks on this clone: The read falls 3 residues short of the CDR3 end, and the missing part is taken from the germline J gene. The chain uses TRBV7-8 and TRBJ1-1; TRBD1 aligns across 7 bases. This CDR3 contains 15 residues. Germline lookup yields CDR1 SGHVS and CDR2 FQNEAQ. V lost 3 bases and J lost 4; bases outside the gene matches: 8. The CDR3 region is CASSLEQGFFTEAFF. CDR3 DNA (partial): TGTGCCAGCAGCTTGGAACAGGGGTTTTTCACTGAA. Complete variable domain (other parts from reference TRBV7-8 and TRBJ1-1): GAGVSQSPRYKVAKRGQDVALRCDPISGHVSLFWYQQALGQGPEFLTYFQNEAQLDKSGLPSDRFFAERPEGSVSTLKIQRTQQEDSAVYLCASSLEQGFFTEAFFGQGTRLTVV.

This clone was seen more than once but under ten times. Incomplete CDR3 DNA: TGTGCCAGCAGCTTAGTAGCGGGAAATGAAAAG. This encodes CASSLVAGNEK. The whole CDR3 protein reads CASSLVAGNEKLFF. This rearrangement joins TRBV7-9 to TRBJ2-2; 8 bases fit TRBD2. The sequence runs out 3 residues before the end of the CDR3; the remainder is reconstructed from the germline J gene. The germline V gene has CDR1 SEHNR and CDR2 FQNEAQ (reference sequence). The CDR3 is 14 residues long.

There are many counts of this clone. The sequenced fragment ends 3 residues before the CDR3 boundary, so the rest is inferred from the germline J gene. The chain employs TRBV30 and TRBJ1-1, with D uncertain. V was clipped by 4 bases and J by 3 bases, with 18 bases between them. The CDR3 is made up of 15 amino acids. Germline-derived CDR1 and CDR2 are GTSNPN and SVGIG (reference sequence). CDR3: CAWTPKPNRDTEAFF. CDR3 bases read: TGTGCCTGGACGCCAAAACCTAATAGGGACACTGAA.

This clone was seen a few times. The CDR3 end lies 3 residues beyond the end of the read and is filled in from the germline J gene. This chain joins TRBV20-1 and TRBJ1-4; weak D call: TRBD1 (5 bases). The germline V and J ends were trimmed by 0 bases and 8 bases, with 13 bases remaining between them. Germline V gene data show CDR1 as DFQATT and CDR2 as SNEGSKA (reference sequence). This CDR3 has 14 residues. The sequenced CDR3 bases are TGCAGTGCTAGAGAAACAGGCACGCGGGAAAAA. It translates to CSARETGTREK. The whole CDR3 is CSARETGTREKLFF.

This clone was seen at least ten times. The read terminates 3 residues ahead of where the CDR3 ends, so the germline J gene completes it. The chain links TRBV19 to TRBJ2-2; tentative D call: TRBD2 (5 bases). In germline, CDR1 is LNHDA, CDR2 SQIVND (reference sequence). The CDR3 consists of 14 residues. V was clipped by 1 base and J by 7 bases, with 10 bases between them. Incomplete CDR3 DNA: TGTGCCAGTAGTATAGGAGGGTTCAGCGGGGAG. Its translation: CASSIGGFSGE. In full, the CDR3 is CASSIGGFSGELFF.

This clone showed up many times. The read finishes 3 residues shy of the CDR3 end, and the germline J gene is used to complete it. The same CDR3 can be traced to other DNA sequences in this sample. V usage is TRBV20-1 and J usage is TRBJ1-2; weak D call: TRBD1 (5 bases). Germline loops: CDR1 DFQATT, CDR2 SNEGSKA (reference sequence). There are 12 residues in the CDR3. The CDR3 bases that were read are TGCAGTGCGTCGCAGGGTTCTTACGGC. Translated, it gives CSASQGSYG. The full-length CDR3 reads as CSASQGSYGYTF.